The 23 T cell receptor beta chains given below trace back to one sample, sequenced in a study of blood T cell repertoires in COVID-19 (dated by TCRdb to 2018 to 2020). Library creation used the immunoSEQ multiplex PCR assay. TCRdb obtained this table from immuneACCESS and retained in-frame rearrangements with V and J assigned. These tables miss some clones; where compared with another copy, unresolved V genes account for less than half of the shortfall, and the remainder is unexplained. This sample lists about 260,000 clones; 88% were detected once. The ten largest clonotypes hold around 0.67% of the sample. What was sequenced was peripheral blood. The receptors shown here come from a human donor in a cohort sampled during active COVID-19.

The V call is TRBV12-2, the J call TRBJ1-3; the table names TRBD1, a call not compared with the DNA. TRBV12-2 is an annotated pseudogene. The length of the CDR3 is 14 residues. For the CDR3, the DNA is TGTGCAAGTCGCTCGGACAGATCTGGAAACACCATATATTTT. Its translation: CASRSDRSGNTIYF.

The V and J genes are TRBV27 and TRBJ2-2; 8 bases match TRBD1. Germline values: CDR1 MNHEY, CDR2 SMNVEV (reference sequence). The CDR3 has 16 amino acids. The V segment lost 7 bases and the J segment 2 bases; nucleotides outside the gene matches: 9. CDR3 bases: TGTGCCAGCACAACCCCGACAGGGGCTAACACCGGGGAGCTGTTTTTT. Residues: CASTTPTGANTGELFF.

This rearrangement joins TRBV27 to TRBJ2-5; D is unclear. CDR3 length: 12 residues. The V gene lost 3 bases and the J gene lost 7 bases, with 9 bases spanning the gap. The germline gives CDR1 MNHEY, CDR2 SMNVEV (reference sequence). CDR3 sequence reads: CASSFRSGTQYF. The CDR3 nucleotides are TGTGCCAGCAGTTTCCGCTCCGGGACCCAGTACTTC.

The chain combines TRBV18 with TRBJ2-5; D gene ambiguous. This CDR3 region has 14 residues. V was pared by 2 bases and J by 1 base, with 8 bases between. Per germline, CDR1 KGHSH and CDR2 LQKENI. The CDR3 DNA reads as TGTGCCAGCTCACCAGCAGGTAGCCAAGAGACCCAGTACTTC. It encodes CASSPAGSQETQYF.

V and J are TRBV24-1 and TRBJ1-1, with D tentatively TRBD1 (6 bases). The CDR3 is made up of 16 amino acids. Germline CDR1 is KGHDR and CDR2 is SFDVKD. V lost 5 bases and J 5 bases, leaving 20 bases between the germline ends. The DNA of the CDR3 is TGTGCCACCAGTGCCCTGCGGGCACCAAGGGGGACTGAAGCTTTCTTT. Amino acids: CATSALRAPRGTEAFF.

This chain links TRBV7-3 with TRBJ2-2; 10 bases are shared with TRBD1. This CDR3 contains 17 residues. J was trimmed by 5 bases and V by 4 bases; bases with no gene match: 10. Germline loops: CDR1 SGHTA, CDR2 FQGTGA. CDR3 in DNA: TGTGCCAGCAGCTCCAGGGCGGGGACAGGGGTGACCGGGGAGCTGTTTTTT. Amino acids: CASSSRAGTGVTGELFF.

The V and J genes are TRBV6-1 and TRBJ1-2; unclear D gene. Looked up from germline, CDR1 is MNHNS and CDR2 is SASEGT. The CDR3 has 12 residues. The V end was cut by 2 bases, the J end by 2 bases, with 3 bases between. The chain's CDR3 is CASSERNYGYTF. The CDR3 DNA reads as TGTGCCAGCAGTGAACGGAACTATGGCTACACCTTC.

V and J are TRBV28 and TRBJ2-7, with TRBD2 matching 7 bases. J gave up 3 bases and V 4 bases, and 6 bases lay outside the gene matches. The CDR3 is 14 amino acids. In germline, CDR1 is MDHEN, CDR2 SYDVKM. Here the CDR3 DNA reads TGTGCCAGCAGTTGGGGAGGGGAGAACTACGAGCAGTACTTC. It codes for CASSWGGENYEQYF.

CDR3: CASSLAKGLAGGKETQYF. CDR3 DNA sequence: TGTGCCAGTAGTCTAGCGAAGGGACTAGCGGGAGGAAAAGAGACCCAGTACTTC. V usage is TRBV19 and J usage is TRBJ2-5, with 15 nucleotides matching TRBD2. Germline trimming cut 5 bases from V and 3 bases from J; bases unmatched to any gene: 10. Germline-derived CDR1 and CDR2 are LNHDA and SQIVND (reference sequence). This CDR3 has 18 amino acids.

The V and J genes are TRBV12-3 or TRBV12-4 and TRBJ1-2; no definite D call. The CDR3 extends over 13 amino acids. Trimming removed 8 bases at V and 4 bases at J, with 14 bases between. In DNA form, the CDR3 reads TGTGCCAGCGGCGACTTTTCTAGCTATGGCTACACCTTC. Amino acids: CASGDFSSYGYTF.

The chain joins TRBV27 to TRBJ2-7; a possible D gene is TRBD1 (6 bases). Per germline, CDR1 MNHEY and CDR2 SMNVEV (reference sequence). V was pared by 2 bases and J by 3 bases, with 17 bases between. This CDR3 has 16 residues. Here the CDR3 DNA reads TGTGCCAGCAGTTTACGTAAAAGGGACAAGCTCTACGAGCAGTACTTC. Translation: CASSLRKRDKLYEQYF.

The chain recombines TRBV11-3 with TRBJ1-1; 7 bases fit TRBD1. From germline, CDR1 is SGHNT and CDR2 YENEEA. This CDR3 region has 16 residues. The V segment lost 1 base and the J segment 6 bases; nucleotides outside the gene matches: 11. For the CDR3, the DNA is TGTGCCAGCAGCTTAGGCGACAGGGAGATGGGGGCTGAAGCTTTCTTT. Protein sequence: CASSLGDREMGAEAFF.

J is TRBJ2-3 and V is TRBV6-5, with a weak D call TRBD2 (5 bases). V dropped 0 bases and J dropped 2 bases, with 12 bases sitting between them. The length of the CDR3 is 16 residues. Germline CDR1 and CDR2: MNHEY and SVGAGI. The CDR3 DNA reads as TGTGCCAGCAGTTACTCGATCGAACTAGTCACAGATACGCAGTATTTT. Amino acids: CASSYSIELVTDTQYF.

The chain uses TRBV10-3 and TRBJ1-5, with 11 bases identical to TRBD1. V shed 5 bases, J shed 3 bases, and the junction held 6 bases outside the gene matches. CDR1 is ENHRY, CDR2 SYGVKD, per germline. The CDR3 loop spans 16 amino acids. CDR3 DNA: TGTGCCATCAGTTCAGGGACAGGGGGTCTCAATCAGCCCCAGCATTTT. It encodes CAISSGTGGLNQPQHF.

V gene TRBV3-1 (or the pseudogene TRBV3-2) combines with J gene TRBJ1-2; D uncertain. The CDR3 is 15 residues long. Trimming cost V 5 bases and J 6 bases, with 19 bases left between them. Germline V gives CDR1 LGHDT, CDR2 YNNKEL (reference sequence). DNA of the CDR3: TGTGCCAGCAGCAAAAAACTAGGTGGAGGCCATGGCTACACCTTC. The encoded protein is CASSKKLGGGHGYTF.

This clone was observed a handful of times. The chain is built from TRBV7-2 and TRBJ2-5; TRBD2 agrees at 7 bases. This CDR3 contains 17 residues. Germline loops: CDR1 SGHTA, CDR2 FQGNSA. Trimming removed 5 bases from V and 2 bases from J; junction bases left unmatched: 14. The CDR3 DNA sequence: TGTGCCAGCAGCCCCGGAGATAGGACTAGATTTCAAGAGACCCAGTACTTC. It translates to CASSPGDRTRFQETQYF.

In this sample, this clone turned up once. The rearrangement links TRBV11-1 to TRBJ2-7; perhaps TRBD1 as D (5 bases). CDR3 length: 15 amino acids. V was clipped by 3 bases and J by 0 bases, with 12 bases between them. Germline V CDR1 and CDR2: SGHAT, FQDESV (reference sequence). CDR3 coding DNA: TGTGCCAGCAGCTTCGTGGGGCAGGGCTCCTACGAGCAGTACTTC. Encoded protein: CASSFVGQGSYEQYF.

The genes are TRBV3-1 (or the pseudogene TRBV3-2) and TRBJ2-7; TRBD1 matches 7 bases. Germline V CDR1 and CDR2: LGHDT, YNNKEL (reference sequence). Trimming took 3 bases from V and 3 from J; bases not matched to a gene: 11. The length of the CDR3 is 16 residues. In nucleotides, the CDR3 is TGTGCCAGCAGCCACCACGGTGGGGACAGAGACTACGAGCAGTACTTC. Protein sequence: CASSHHGGDRDYEQYF.

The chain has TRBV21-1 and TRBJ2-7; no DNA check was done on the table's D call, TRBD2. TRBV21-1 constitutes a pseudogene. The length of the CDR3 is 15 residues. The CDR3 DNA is TGTGCCAGCAGCAGACTAGCGGGGGCCTCCTACGAGCAGTACTTC. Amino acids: CASSRLAGASYEQYF.

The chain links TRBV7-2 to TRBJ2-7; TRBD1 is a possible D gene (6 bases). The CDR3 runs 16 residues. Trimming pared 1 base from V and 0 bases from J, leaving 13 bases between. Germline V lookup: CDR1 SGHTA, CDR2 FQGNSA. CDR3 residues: CASSLDLWDTSYEQYF. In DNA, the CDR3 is TGTGCCAGCAGCTTAGATCTGTGGGACACCTCCTACGAGCAGTACTTC.

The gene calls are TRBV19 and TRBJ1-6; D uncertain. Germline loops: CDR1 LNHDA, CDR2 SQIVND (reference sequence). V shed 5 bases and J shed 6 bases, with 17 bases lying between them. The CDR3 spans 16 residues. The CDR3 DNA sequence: TGTGCCAGTAGTTTCACGGGAGCCAATCCTAATTCACCCCTCCACTTT. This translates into CASSFTGANPNSPLHF.

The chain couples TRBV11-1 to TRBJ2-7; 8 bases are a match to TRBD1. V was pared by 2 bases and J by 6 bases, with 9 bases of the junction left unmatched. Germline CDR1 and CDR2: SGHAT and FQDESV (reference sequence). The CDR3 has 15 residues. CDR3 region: CASSLWAGGLVEQYF. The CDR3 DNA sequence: TGTGCCAGCAGCTTATGGGCAGGGGGCCTAGTCGAGCAGTACTTC.

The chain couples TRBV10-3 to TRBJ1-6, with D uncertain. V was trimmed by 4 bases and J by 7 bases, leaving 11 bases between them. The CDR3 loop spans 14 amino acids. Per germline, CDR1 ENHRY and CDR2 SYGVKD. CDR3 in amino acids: CAISGGITNSPLHF. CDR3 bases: TGTGCCATCAGTGGCGGGATAACAAATTCACCCCTCCACTTT.